The rows below give T cell receptor beta chains drawn from one sample of a study of blood T cell repertoires in COVID-19. Assay: immunoSEQ multiplex PCR; the TCRdb copy retains only in-frame clones and omits some. The table shows roughly 250,000 clones, with approximately 89% occurring only once. Sequencing used PBMCs or T cells enriched from blood (not recorded which). These receptors all stem from a woman in her forties who had been exposed to COVID-19. The CDR3 runs from the conserved cysteine through the conserved F or W. D genes are given only for firm matches. For some rows the clone size is stated as once, few or many, or as a class when expanded; others skip it.

>.|once|TRBV5-5|TRBJ2-1
CASSPVVRRTYNEQFF
TGTGCCAGCAGCCCTGTTGTGCGGAGAACCTACAATGAGCAGTTCTTC
>.|.|TRBV28|TRBJ1-3
CASSSLDSLPGNTIYF
TGTGCCAGCAGTTCGCTCGACAGTCTACCTGGAAACACCATATATTTT
>.|.|TRBV28|TRBJ2-5
CASSLIGTHQETQYF
TGTGCCAGCAGTTTAATCGGGACACACCAAGAGACCCAGTACTTC
>TRBD1|.|TRBV7-2|TRBJ1-2
CASSYMLGTADGYTF
TGTGCCAGCAGCTATATGCTGGGGACAGCTGATGGCTACACCTTC
>TRBD1|.|TRBV6-4|TRBJ2-3
CASSDSRGTAQYF
TGTGCCAGCAGTGACTCGAGAGGGACAGCGCAGTATTTT
>.|.|TRBV3-1/TRBV3-2|TRBJ1-3
CASSPYGSSGNTIYF
TGTGCCAGCAGCCCCTATGGTAGCAGTGGAAACACCATATATTTT
>.|.|TRBV5-4|TRBJ2-5
CASSSEGLLQETQYF
TGTGCCAGCAGCTCGGAGGGGCTGCTGCAAGAGACCCAGTACTTC
>.|.|TRBV19|TRBJ1-5
CASSPWTEFSPQHF
TGTGCCAGTAGTCCCTGGACAGAGTTCTCTCCCCAGCATTTT
>.|.|TRBV6-5|TRBJ2-6
CASSSSSPSGANVLTF
TGTGCCAGCAGTTCGTCTTCCCCCTCGGGGGCCAACGTCCTGACTTTC
>TRBD1|.|TRBV29-1|TRBJ1-3
CSVGDRGNTIYF
TGCAGCGTCGGGGACAGGGGAAACACCATATATTTT
>TRBD1|.|TRBV7-2|TRBJ1-1
CASRSGTGGTEAFF
TGTGCCAGCAGATCCGGGACAGGGGGGACTGAAGCTTTCTTT
>TRBD1|.|TRBV28|TRBJ1-5
CASRTAGTGDQPQHF
TGTGCCAGCAGAACGGCCGGGACAGGGGATCAGCCCCAGCATTTT
>.|.|TRBV24-1|TRBJ1-5
CATSESRGVQPQHF
TGTGCCACCAGTGAATCCCGGGGGGTCCAGCCCCAGCATTTT
>TRBD1|.|TRBV5-4|TRBJ1-4
CASSGTGVGEKLFF
TGTGCCAGCAGCGGGACAGGGGTTGGTGAAAAACTGTTTTTT
>.|once|TRBV13|TRBJ2-7
CASSLGQGYREQYF
TGTGCCAGCAGCTTAGGACAGGGTTACCGCGAGCAGTACTTC
>.|once|TRBV28|TRBJ1-4
CASSPTAADEKLFF
TGTGCCAGCAGCCCAACAGCGGCGGATGAAAAACTGTTTTTT
>TRBD1|.|TRBV4-3|TRBJ1-1
CASSQAIGQGNTEAFF
TGCGCCAGCAGCCAAGCTATCGGACAGGGTAACACTGAAGCTTTCTTT
>.|.|TRBV5-1|TRBJ1-1
CASSLGTDTEAFF
TGCGCCAGCAGCTTGGGGACAGACACTGAAGCTTTCTTT
>.|.|TRBV5-6|TRBJ1-2
CASSLGPQGNYYGYTF
TGTGCCAGCAGCTTGGGTCCCCAGGGAAATTACTATGGCTACACCTTC
>TRBD1|.|TRBV27|TRBJ1-5
CASSGTGVRSQPQHF
TGTGCCAGCTCGGGGACAGGGGTACGGAGTCAGCCCCAGCATTTT
>.|few|TRBV28|TRBJ2-4
CASSSTGAKNIQYF
TGTGCCAGCAGTTCCACAGGAGCCAAAAACATTCAGTACTTC
>TRBD2|.|TRBV7-9|TRBJ2-3
CASSLPLAGRFVDTQYF
TGTGCCAGCAGCTTACCACTAGCGGGAAGGTTTGTTGATACGCAGTATTTT
>.|few|TRBV18|TRBJ2-1
CASSPGQQGSYNEQFF
TGTGCCAGCTCACCAGGCCAGCAGGGCTCATACAATGAGCAGTTCTTC
>.|.|TRBV27|TRBJ1-1
CASSFGARTEAFF
TGTGCCAGCAGCTTTGGGGCGCGCACTGAAGCTTTCTTT
>TRBD1|.|TRBV19|TRBJ1-5
CASSAGQGRVGNQPQHF
TGTGCCAGTAGTGCGGGACAGGGTAGAGTAGGCAATCAGCCCCAGCATTTT
>.|.|TRBV6-5|TRBJ2-7
CASSFRDNYEQYF
TGTGCCAGCAGTTTCCGGGACAACTACGAGCAGTACTTC
>TRBD1|.|TRBV11-3|TRBJ2-1
CASSLMGQGNNEQFF
TGTGCCAGCAGCTTAATGGGACAGGGCAACAATGAGCAGTTCTTC
>TRBD2|.|TRBV19|TRBJ2-3
CASNIAGGDTDTQYF
TGTGCCAGTAATATAGCGGGAGGAGACACAGATACGCAGTATTTT
>TRBD2|once|TRBV19|TRBJ2-1
CASRTTPKVSGISSYNEQFF
TGTGCCAGTAGAACTACTCCTAAGGTTAGCGGGATTAGCTCCTACAATGAGCAGTTCTTC
>.|.|TRBV7-9|TRBJ2-3
CASSSQGTGTDTQYF
TGTGCCAGCAGCTCCCAGGGGACGGGCACAGATACGCAGTATTTT
>TRBD1|.|TRBV10-3|TRBJ1-2
CAITGQDYGYTF
TGTGCCATCACCGGACAGGACTATGGCTACACCTTC
>.|once|TRBV5-4|TRBJ1-1
CASSSRLDSAEAFF
TGTGCCAGCAGCTCCCGACTAGATAGCGCTGAAGCTTTCTTT
>.|.|TRBV5-1|TRBJ2-3
CASSLVTDTQYF
TGTGCCAGCAGCCTAGTTACAGATACGCAGTATTTT
>TRBD2|.|TRBV30|TRBJ2-1
CAWVPLAGEYNEQFF
TGTGCCTGGGTACCCCTAGCGGGAGAGTACAATGAGCAGTTCTTC
>TRBD1|.|TRBV3-1/TRBV3-2|TRBJ1-1
CASSSGTGGDTEAFF
TGTGCCAGCAGCTCTGGGACAGGGGGAGACACTGAAGCTTTCTTT
>.|.|TRBV19|TRBJ1-4
CASSARQLIPLNEKLFF
TGTGCCAGTAGTGCGAGACAATTAATTCCTCTAAATGAAAAACTGTTTTTT
>TRBD2|.|TRBV5-1|TRBJ2-5
CASRDLTSGLRKETQYF
TGTGCCAGCAGAGACCTTACTAGCGGCCTTCGGAAAGAGACCCAGTACTTC
>.|.|TRBV5-6|TRBJ1-1
CASSLGHEDGSTEAFF
TGTGCCAGCAGCTTGGGCCACGAAGATGGGAGCACTGAAGCTTTCTTT
>TRBD1|.|TRBV4-3|TRBJ1-2
CASSQEEEWTGVLPTF
TGCGCCAGCAGCCAAGAGGAGGAGTGGACAGGGGTCCTTCCCACCTTC
>TRBD2|once|TRBV3-1/TRBV3-2|TRBJ2-1
CASSQFPVAGQDRSYNEQFF
TGTGCCAGCAGCCAATTTCCTGTAGCGGGGCAGGATCGCTCCTACAATGAGCAGTTCTTC
>.|.|TRBV25-1|TRBJ1-3
CASSLSGNTIYF
TGTGCCAGTTCCCTCTCTGGAAACACCATATATTTT
>.|.|TRBV3-1/TRBV3-2|TRBJ1-2
CASSQGASPNYGYTF
TGTGCCAGCAGCCAAGGGGCCAGCCCTAACTATGGCTACACCTTC
>TRBD1|.|TRBV5-6|TRBJ2-1
CASSLVGRGNNEQFF
TGTGCCAGCAGCTTGGTGGGCAGGGGGAATAATGAGCAGTTCTTC
>TRBD1|.|TRBV30|TRBJ1-2
CAWTRDRGPPLF
TGTGCCTGGACCCGGGACAGGGGACCCCCTCTCTTC
>TRBD1|.|TRBV27|TRBJ1-1
CASSPQGAFSEAFF
TGTGCCAGCAGTCCACAGGGGGCGTTTTCTGAAGCTTTCTTT
>.|.|TRBV5-4|TRBJ1-2
CASSLGARGFGYTF
TGTGCCAGCAGCTTGGGCGCTAGGGGATTCGGCTACACCTTC
>.|.|TRBV25-1|TRBJ1-3
CASSEIESGNTIYF
TGTGCCAGCAGTGAAATAGAGTCTGGAAACACCATATATTTT
>TRBD1|.|TRBV3-1/TRBV3-2|TRBJ1-2
CATQPGTDSNYGYTF
TGTGCCACCCAACCCGGGACAGATAGTAACTATGGCTACACCTTC
>.|few|TRBV7-2|TRBJ1-6
CASSLDPNSPLHF
TGTGCCAGCAGCTTAGACCCTAACTCACCCCTCCACTTT
>TRBD1|once|TRBV18|TRBJ1-5
CASSPTGGGNQPQHF
TGTGCCAGCTCACCGACAGGGGGTGGCAATCAGCCCCAGCATTTT
>TRBD1|few|TRBV28|TRBJ1-2
CASYSTGSYTF
TGTGCCAGCTACTCGACAGGGTCATACACCTTC
>.|.|TRBV7-3|TRBJ1-1
CASSLDRENTEAFF
TGTGCCAGCAGCTTAGACAGAGAGAACACTGAAGCTTTCTTT
>TRBD1|.|TRBV19|TRBJ1-2
CASRSQDRGGYGYTF
TGTGCCAGTAGATCCCAGGACAGGGGAGGCTATGGCTACACCTTC
>.|once|TRBV5-6|TRBJ1-2
CASSSGDGWSYTF
TGTGCCAGCAGCTCAGGGGACGGGTGGAGCTACACCTTC